These 21 T cell receptor beta chains were sequenced from one sample in a study of regulatory T cells in long-lasting Graves disease. Relying on iRepertoire HTBI primers and Arm-PCR of CDR3 regions, the team built TCR beta libraries. MiXCR, applied by TCRdb to the multiplex PCR reads, yields one record per CDR3 protein. This sample carries hundreds of thousands of distinct CDR3 sequences, 20% to 25% of them seen once, and the ten largest clones take around 12%. Time point meaning: persistent/refractory GD, antithyroid drugs over 5 years with positive TRAb. Extracted RNA from PBMCs served as the source of the TCR library. Sequenced here: peripheral blood mononuclear cells (PBMCs), sampled when the disease was refractory, from a patient treated with antithyroid drugs. Receptors originate from a female donor with Graves disease.

This clonotype was seen at least ten times. This chain connects TRBV7-2 to TRBJ2-5; D possibly corresponds to TRBD2 (5 bases). V lost 5 bases, J lost 4 bases, and 11 bases lay in between. CDR1 and CDR2 (germline): SGHTA, FQGNSA. CDR3 size: 13 residues. The chain's CDR3 is CASSPRTGETQYF. The CDR3 nucleotides are TGTGCCAGCAGCCCGCGGACTGGAGAGACCCAGTACTTC.

This clonotype was seen more than once but under ten times. The V gene is TRBV4-3, the J gene TRBJ1-2, with D hard to call. This CDR3 has 12 amino acids. Trimming took 3 bases from V and 6 from J, leaving 8 bases between them. The germline V gene encodes CDR1 LGHNA and CDR2 YSLEER. The CDR3 here is CASSQGDNGYTF. The CDR3 DNA follows: TGCGCCAGCAGCCAGGGTGACAATGGCTACACCTTC.

The chain has TRBV12-3 or TRBV12-4 and TRBJ2-3; D might be TRBD2 (5 bases). This CDR3 region has 14 residues. V lost 4 bases and J lost 0, with 8 bases in between. The CDR3: CASSSSSSTDTQYF. The CDR3 DNA follows: TGTGCCAGCAGTTCTAGCTCAAGCACAGATACGCAGTATTTT.

This clonotype occurred many times. The CDR3 bases are TGTGCCATCAGGGCAACGACAGACACCGGGGAGCTGTTTTTT. Translating gives CAIRATTDTGELFF. The chain is built from TRBV10-3 and TRBJ2-2; perhaps TRBD1 as D (5 bases). Germline-derived CDR1 and CDR2 are ENHRY and SYGVKD. V gave up 6 bases and J gave up 3 bases, with 11 bases separating them. The CDR3 is 14 residues long.

This clonotype has just a few counts. At one end, the junction sequence differs from germline, possibly due to a read error. The V call is TRBV2, the J call TRBJ1-2; D possibly corresponds to TRBD1 (5 bases). The CDR3 totals 14 residues. The germline gives CDR1 SNHLY, CDR2 FYNNEI. The CDR3 nucleotides are TGTGCCGGCAGTGAAAGTCGGGGGTTCTATGGCTACACCTTC. Residues: CAGSESRGFYGYTF.

This clonotype was seen at least ten times. The chain joins TRBV29-1 to TRBJ1-2; perhaps TRBD1 as D (5 bases). This CDR3 has 12 residues. The V end lost 6 bases, the J end lost 7 bases, and 15 bases lay between the germline ends. Germline-derived CDR1 and CDR2 are SQVTM and ANQGSEA. The CDR3 nucleotides are TGCAGCGTCGGAATTTCAGGGTTTGGCTACACCTTC. Protein product: CSVGISGFGYTF.

This chain links TRBV4-1 with TRBJ1-5; D remains ambiguous. The CDR3 totals 17 residues. The germline CDR1 and CDR2 sequences are MGHRA and YSYEKL. Trimming stripped 1 base from V and 0 bases from J, with 13 bases between. The CDR3 nucleotides read TGCGCCAGCAGCCAAGTTGACCTAGGATTTAGCAATCAGCCCCAGCATTTT. Translation gives CASSQVDLGFSNQPQHF.

This clonotype appeared many times. The rearrangement links TRBV19 to TRBJ1-1; D not certain. This CDR3 region has 13 residues. V was shortened by 3 bases and J by 7 bases, with 12 bases between the two germline ends. Per germline, CDR1 LNHDA and CDR2 SQIVND (reference sequence). This CDR3 is CASSMRGDIEAFF. Here the CDR3 DNA reads TGTGCCAGTAGTATGAGAGGCGATATTGAAGCTTTCTTT.

The gene calls are TRBV20-1 and TRBJ2-5, with 7 positions matching TRBD2. The CDR3 is 15 amino acids. From germline, CDR1 is DFQATT and CDR2 SNEGSKA (reference sequence). V gave up 8 bases and J gave up 5 bases; unmatched junction bases: 17. CDR3 sequence: CSPISGGMGPETQYF. Written as DNA, the CDR3 is TGCAGTCCCATTTCGGGGGGAATGGGCCCGGAGACCCAGTACTTC.

The sample holds many counts of this clonotype. The gene calls are TRBV7-2 and TRBJ1-5, with D hard to call. From germline, CDR1 is SGHTA and CDR2 FQGNSA. Trimming shortened V by 2 bases and J by 6 bases, and 11 bases separated the two germline ends. This CDR3 has 14 amino acids. In DNA form, the CDR3 reads TGTGCCAGCAGCTTACTTATTGGAGGTCAGCCCCAGCATTTT. This encodes CASSLLIGGQPQHF.

About this clonotype itself: A much larger clone lies one base from this, so it may be a read error. This chain joins TRBV7-9 and TRBJ2-7; D not certain. From germline, CDR1 is SEHNR and CDR2 FQNEAQ (reference sequence). This CDR3 contains 14 residues. In nucleotides, the CDR3 is TGTGCCAGCAGTTCCTTGGTTCAAACCTACGAGCAGTGCTTC. It encodes CASSSLVQTYEQCF.

This clonotype was seen a few times. The J gene is TRBJ2-1, the V gene TRBV6-1, with TRBD2 matching over 11 bases. With V trimmed by 5 bases and J by 2 bases, 2 bases remained unmatched. Germline V gives CDR1 MNHNS, CDR2 SASEGT. The CDR3 is 15 amino acids. The CDR3 sequence: CASSNSGRAYNEQFF. The CDR3 DNA reads TGTGCCAGCAGTAATAGCGGGAGGGCCTACAATGAGCAGTTCTTC.

Only a few counts were recorded for this clonotype. The CDR3 region has the DNA TGTGCCAGCAGCGGTTGGACAGGGGGCTCCCTCTTCTATGGCTACACCTTC. Translation: CASSGWTGGSLFYGYTF. The V call is TRBV9, the J call TRBJ1-2; 11 positions match TRBD1. The CDR3 has 17 amino acids. CDR1 and CDR2 from the germline V gene are SGDLS and YYNGEE. J gave up 4 bases and V 3 bases, and 11 bases lay outside the gene matches. The full variable domain, completed using reference TRBV9 and TRBJ1-2, is DSGVTQTPKHLITATGQRVTLRCSPRSGDLSVYWYQQSLDQGLQFLIQYYNGEERAKGNILERFSAQQFPDLHSELNLSSLELGDSALYFCASSGWTGGSLFYGYTFGSGTRLTVV.

This clonotype was seen a few times. This chain links TRBV20-1 with TRBJ1-2; 7 bases line up with TRBD1. CDR3 length: 14 residues. CDR1 is DFQATT and CDR2 is SNEGSKA in the germline V gene (reference sequence). V dropped 6 bases and J dropped 5; count of bases not matched to a gene: 12. The DNA for the CDR3 is TGCAGTGCCCTGTTCCGAGGGGGCGGTTATGGCTACACCTTC. Translated: CSALFRGGGYGYTF.

The V gene is TRBV5-1, the J gene TRBJ2-7; no clear D. The germline V and J ends were trimmed by 4 bases and 2 bases, with 13 bases remaining between them. The CDR3 consists of 14 residues. Germline V lookup: CDR1 SGHRS, CDR2 YFSETQ. The CDR3 spells CASSDATFTYEQYF. CDR3 coding DNA: TGCGCCAGCAGCGACGCGACATTTACCTACGAGCAGTACTTC.

There are a few counts of this clonotype. This rearrangement joins TRBV19 to TRBJ2-7, with D maybe TRBD2 (6 bases). Germline lookup yields CDR1 LNHDA and CDR2 SQIVND (reference sequence). With 3 bases removed from V and 4 bases from J, the gap between germline ends came to 16 bases. This CDR3 is 15 amino acids long. The CDR3 loop is CASSIFGGRQYEQYF. The CDR3 nucleotides read TGTGCCAGTAGTATCTTTGGGGGGAGGCAATACGAGCAGTACTTC.

This clonotype was detected many times. V and J are TRBV12-3 or TRBV12-4 and TRBJ1-1; D unresolved. Deletions cut 6 bases from V and 4 bases from J, with 21 bases between. This CDR3 is built from 16 residues. The CDR3 coding sequence is TGTGCCAGCAGCCCTACGAATAATAGGGTGGGCACTGAAGCTTTCTTT. It yields the protein CASSPTNNRVGTEAFF.

The chain is built from TRBV20-1 and TRBJ2-3; TRBD1 agrees at 8 bases. There are 15 residues in the CDR3. Germline V gene data show CDR1 as DFQATT and CDR2 as SNEGSKA (reference sequence). The ends lost 4 bases at V and 0 bases at J; junction bases unmatched: 6. The DNA for the CDR3 is TGCAGTGCTACTGTGGACAGGGTTAGCACAGATACGCAGTATTTT. As protein: CSATVDRVSTDTQYF.

This rearrangement joins TRBV20-1 to TRBJ1-5; D might be TRBD1 (5 bases). The germline V gene has CDR1 DFQATT and CDR2 SNEGSKA (reference sequence). This CDR3 is built from 17 residues. Trimming shortened V by 5 bases and J by 11 bases, and 31 bases separated the two germline ends. As DNA, the CDR3 is TGCAGTGCTCTGCCCCCGGGACGCCCCGCCGGTCGGTTGGCCCAGCATTTT. Translated: CSALPPGRPAGRLAQHF.

The rearrangement uses TRBV7-3 and TRBJ2-7; maybe TRBD2 (5 bases). Trimming stripped 6 bases from V and 6 bases from J, with 15 bases between. The CDR3 has 13 residues. The germline V gene encodes CDR1 SGHTA and CDR2 FQGTGA. The CDR3 sequence is CASSRGQRSEQYF. The CDR3 DNA is TGTGCCAGCAGTAGAGGGCAGCGTTCCGAGCAGTACTTC.

V is TRBV7-3 and J is TRBJ2-1, with 12 bases fitting TRBD2. Unmatched junction bases numbered 2, after V lost 1 base and J lost 7 bases. Germline assignment: CDR1 SGHTA and CDR2 FQGTGA. The CDR3 has 15 amino acids. The CDR3 protein is CASSLRTSGENEQFF. As DNA, the CDR3 is TGTGCCAGCAGCTTAAGGACTAGCGGGGAGAATGAGCAGTTCTTC.